The source of this T cell receptor (beta chain) is a study of persistence of HIV-infected CD4 T cells. Study context: A median of approximately eight years of suppressive ART preceded sampling.

This clone was counted a few times. Its cognate antigen is unknown. The libraries were made with immunoSEQ version 4 in survey mode. TCRdb keeps only in-frame clones here, not all; method: immunoSEQ multiplex PCR. The repertoire includes some 58,000 clones, about 77% of them detected once, and more than 1.5% sits in the top ten. An overlapping HIV-1 Gag peptide pool stimulated these cells at about 0.94 ug/peptide/mL. CD40L/CD69 double-negative CD45RO-high memory CD4+ T cells were collected. PBMCs were depleted of CD8+ T cells before stimulation. V lost 4 bases and J 1 base, leaving 18 bases between the germline ends. The CDR3 contains 18 residues. The germline V gene encodes CDR1 SGDLS and CDR2 YYNGEE.

The source of this sequence is an adult man with HIV who was CMV-seropositive. The chain carries TRBV9 and TRBJ2-6; D is perhaps TRBD1 (6 bases). The sequenced sample was CD4+ T cells sorted from PBMCs after roughly 17-hour stimulation, obtained from a patient who received antiretroviral therapy. CDR3 sequence: CASSLHPLQGSGANVLTF. The CDR3 region has the DNA TGTGCCAGCAGCCTCCACCCCCTACAGGGTTCTGGGGCCAACGTCCTGACTTTC.